This T cell receptor beta chain is drawn from a study of T-cell reconstitution after alpha-beta-depleted transplantation in children. Between the trimmed V and J ends, which lost 5 bases and 4 bases, there was a span of 15 bases. The CDR3 is 14 residues long. Germline-derived CDR1 and CDR2 are GTSNPN and SVGIG (reference sequence). Unique molecular identifiers were incorporated when the TCRbeta library was constructed. In TCRdb, the PCR reads were re-called with MiXCR into one record per CDR3 protein. The sample includes 140,000 or so distinct CDR3 sequences, around 10% of them seen just once. This clonotype has at least ten counts.

The J gene is TRBJ1-5, the V gene TRBV30; unclear D gene. This clonotype was sampled from a female patient aged 2-10 years who had a stem cell transplant for congenital amegakaryocytic thrombocytopenia, so the T cells may come from the graft donor. This specimen consisted of PBMCs, mostly from graft donor cells, obtained 180 days after TCRalphabeta/CD19-depleted stem cell transplant. As DNA, the CDR3 is TGTGCCTGGCGAAGCGGCGGGATTAATCAGCCCCAGCATTTT. Its translation is CAWRSGGINQPQHF.